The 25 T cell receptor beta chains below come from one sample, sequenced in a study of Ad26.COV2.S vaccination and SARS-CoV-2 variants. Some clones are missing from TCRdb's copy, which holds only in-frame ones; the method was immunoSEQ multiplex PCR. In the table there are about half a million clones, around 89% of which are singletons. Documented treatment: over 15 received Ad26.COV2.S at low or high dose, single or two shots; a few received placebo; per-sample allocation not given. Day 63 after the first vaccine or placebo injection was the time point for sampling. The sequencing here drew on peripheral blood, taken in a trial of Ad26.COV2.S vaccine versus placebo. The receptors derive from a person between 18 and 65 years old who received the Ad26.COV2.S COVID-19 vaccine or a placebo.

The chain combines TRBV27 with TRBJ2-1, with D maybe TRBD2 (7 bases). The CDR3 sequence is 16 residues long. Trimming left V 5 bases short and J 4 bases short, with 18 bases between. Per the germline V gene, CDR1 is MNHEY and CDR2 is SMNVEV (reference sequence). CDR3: CASSTLRGANYNEQFF. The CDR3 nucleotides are TGTGCCAGCAGTACCCTCCGGGGGGCTAATTACAATGAGCAGTTCTTC.

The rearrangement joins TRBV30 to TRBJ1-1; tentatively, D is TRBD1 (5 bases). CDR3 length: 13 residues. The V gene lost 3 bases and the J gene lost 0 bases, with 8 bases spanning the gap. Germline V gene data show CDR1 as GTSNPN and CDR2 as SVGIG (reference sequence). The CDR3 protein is CAWSPDMNTEAFF. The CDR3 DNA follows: TGTGCCTGGAGCCCGGACATGAACACTGAAGCTTTCTTT.

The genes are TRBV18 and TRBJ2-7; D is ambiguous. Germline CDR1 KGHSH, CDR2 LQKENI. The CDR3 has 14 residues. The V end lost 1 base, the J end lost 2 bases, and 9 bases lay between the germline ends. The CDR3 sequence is CASSPLVDPYEQYF. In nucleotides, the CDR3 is TGTGCCAGCTCACCACTCGTGGACCCCTACGAGCAGTACTTC.

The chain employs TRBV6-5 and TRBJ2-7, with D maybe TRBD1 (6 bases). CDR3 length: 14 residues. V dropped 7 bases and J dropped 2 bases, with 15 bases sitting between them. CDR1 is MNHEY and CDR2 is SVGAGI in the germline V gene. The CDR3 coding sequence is TGTGCCAGCAAGAGGGGGAGATGGGCCTACGAGCAGTACTTC. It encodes CASKRGRWAYEQYF.

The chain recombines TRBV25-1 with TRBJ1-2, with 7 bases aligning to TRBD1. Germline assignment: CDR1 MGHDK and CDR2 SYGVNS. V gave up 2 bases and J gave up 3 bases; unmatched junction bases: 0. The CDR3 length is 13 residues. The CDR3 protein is CASSEDRDYGYTF. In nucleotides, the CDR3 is TGTGCCAGCAGTGAAGACAGGGACTATGGCTACACCTTC.

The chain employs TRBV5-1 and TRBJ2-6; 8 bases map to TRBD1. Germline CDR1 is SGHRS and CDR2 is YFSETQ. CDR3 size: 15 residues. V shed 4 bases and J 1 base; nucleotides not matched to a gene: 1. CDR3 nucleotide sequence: TGCGCCAGCAGCAGGACAGGGTCTGGGGCCAACGTCCTGACTTTC. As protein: CASSRTGSGANVLTF.

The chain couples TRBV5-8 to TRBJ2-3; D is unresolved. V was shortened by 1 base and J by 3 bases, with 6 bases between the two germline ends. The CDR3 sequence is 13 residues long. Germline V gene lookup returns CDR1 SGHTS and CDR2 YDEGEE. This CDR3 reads CASSLIQTDTQYF. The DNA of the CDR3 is TGTGCCAGCAGCTTGATACAAACAGATACGCAGTATTTT.

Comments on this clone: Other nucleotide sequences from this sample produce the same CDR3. The CDR3 DNA is TGTGCCAGTAGTATTAGCGGGAGCTCCTACAATGAGCAGTTCTTC. Its translation: CASSISGSSYNEQFF. The rearrangement links TRBV19 to TRBJ2-1, with 9 bases lining up with TRBD2. V lost 3 bases to trimming and J lost 0 bases; unmatched junction nucleotides: 0. The CDR3 covers 15 residues. In germline, CDR1 is LNHDA, CDR2 SQIVND (reference sequence).

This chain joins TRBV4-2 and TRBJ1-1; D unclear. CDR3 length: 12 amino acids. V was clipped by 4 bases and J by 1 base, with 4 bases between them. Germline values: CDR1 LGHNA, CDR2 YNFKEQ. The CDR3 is CASSLENTEAFF. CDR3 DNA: TGTGCCAGCAGCCTGGAGAACACTGAAGCTTTCTTT.

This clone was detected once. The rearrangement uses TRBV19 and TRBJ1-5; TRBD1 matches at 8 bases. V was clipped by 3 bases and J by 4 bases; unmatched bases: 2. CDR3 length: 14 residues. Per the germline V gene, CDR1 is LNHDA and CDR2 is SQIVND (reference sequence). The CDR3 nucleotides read TGTGCCAGTAGTATGCAGGGGGCGAATCAGCCCCAGCATTTT. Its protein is CASSMQGANQPQHF.

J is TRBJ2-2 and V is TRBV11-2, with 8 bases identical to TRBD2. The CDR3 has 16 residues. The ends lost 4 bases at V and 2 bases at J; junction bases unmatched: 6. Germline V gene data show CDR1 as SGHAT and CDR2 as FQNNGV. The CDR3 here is CASSSGLAANTGELFF. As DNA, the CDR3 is TGTGCCAGCAGCTCCGGACTAGCTGCTAACACCGGGGAGCTGTTTTTT. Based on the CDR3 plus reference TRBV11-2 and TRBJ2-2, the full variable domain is EAGVAQSPRYKIIEKRQSVAFWCNPISGHATLYWYQQILGQGPKLLIQFQNNGVVDDSQLPKDRFSAERLKGVDSTLKIQPAKLEDSAVYLCASSSGLAANTGELFFGEGSRLTVL.

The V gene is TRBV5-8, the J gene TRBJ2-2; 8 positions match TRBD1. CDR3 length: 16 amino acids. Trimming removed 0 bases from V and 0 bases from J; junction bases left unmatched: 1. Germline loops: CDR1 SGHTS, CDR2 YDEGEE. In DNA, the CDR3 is TGTGCCAGCAGCTTGGGACAGGGGACGAACACCGGGGAGCTGTTTTTT. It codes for CASSLGQGTNTGELFF.

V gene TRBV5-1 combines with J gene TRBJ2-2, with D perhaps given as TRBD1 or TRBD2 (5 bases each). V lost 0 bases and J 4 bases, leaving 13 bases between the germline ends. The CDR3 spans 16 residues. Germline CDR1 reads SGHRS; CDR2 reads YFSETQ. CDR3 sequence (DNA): TGCGCCAGCAGCTTGGCGGGGCGGCCGACCACCGGGGAGCTGTTTTTT. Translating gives CASSLAGRPTTGELFF.

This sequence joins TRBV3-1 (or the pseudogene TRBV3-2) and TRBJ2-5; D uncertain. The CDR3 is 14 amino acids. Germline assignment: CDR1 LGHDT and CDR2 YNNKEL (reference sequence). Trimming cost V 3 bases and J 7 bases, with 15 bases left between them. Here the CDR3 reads CASSQDAGIGTQYF. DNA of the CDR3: TGTGCCAGCAGCCAGGACGCTGGGATTGGGACCCAGTACTTC.

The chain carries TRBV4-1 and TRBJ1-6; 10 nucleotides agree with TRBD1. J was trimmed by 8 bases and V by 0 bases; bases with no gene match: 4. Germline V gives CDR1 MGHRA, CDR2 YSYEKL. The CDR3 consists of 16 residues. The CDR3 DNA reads TGCGCCAGCAGCCAAGAGGGACAGGGGCTTTATTCACCCCTCCACTTT. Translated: CASSQEGQGLYSPLHF.

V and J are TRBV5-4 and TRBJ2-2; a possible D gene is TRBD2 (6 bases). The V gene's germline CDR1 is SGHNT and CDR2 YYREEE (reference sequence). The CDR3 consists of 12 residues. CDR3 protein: CIGIADTGELFF. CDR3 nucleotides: TGTATTGGTATAGCGGACACCGGGGAGCTGTTTTTT.

The CDR3 region is CASSLGQGVGELFF. In DNA, the CDR3 is TGTGCCAGCAGCCTGGGACAGGGGGTGGGGGAGCTGTTTTTT. The V and J genes are TRBV5-4 and TRBJ2-2; 11 bases line up with TRBD1. V lost 4 bases and J lost 8; bases outside the gene matches: 4. Looked up from germline, CDR1 is SGHNT and CDR2 is YYREEE (reference sequence). The length of the CDR3 is 14 residues.

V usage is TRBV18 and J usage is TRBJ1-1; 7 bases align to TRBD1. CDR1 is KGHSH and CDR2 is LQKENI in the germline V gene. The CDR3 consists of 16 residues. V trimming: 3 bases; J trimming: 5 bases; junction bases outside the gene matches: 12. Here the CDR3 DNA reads TGTGCCAGCTCACCCAACCGGTGGCAGGGGGTTACTGAAGCTTTCTTT. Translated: CASSPNRWQGVTEAFF.

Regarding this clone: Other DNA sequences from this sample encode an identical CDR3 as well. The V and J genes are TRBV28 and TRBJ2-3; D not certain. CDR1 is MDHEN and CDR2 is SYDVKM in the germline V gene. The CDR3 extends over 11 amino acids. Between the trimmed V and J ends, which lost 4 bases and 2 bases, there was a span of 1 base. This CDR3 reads CASSYTDTQYF. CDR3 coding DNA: TGTGCCAGCAGTTACACAGATACGCAGTATTTT.

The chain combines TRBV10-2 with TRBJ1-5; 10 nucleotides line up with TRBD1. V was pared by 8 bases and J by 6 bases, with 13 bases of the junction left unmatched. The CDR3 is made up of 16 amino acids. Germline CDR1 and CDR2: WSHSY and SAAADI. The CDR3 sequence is CASHPTGGASGQPQHF. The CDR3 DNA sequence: TGCGCCAGCCACCCGACAGGGGGCGCTTCCGGTCAGCCCCAGCATTTT.

The CDR3 region has the DNA TGTGCCAGTAGTATTTCCGGGTATCCTGAAGCTTTCTTT. Encoded protein: CASSISGYPEAFF. This sequence joins TRBV19 and TRBJ1-1; no firm D call. Germline assignment: CDR1 LNHDA and CDR2 SQIVND (reference sequence). CDR3 length: 13 residues. Trimming pared 3 bases from V and 6 bases from J, leaving 11 bases between.

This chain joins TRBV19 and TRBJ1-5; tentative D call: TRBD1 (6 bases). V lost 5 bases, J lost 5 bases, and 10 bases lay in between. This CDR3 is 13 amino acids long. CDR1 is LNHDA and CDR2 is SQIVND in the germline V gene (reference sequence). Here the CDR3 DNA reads TGTGCCAGTAGTCGTGGACAGCATCAGCCCCAGCATTTT. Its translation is CASSRGQHQPQHF.

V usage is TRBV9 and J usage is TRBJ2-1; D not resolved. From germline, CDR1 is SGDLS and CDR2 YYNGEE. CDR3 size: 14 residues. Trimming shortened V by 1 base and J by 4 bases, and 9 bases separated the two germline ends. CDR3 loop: CASSVFPEYNEQFF. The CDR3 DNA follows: TGTGCCAGCAGCGTATTTCCAGAATACAATGAGCAGTTCTTC.

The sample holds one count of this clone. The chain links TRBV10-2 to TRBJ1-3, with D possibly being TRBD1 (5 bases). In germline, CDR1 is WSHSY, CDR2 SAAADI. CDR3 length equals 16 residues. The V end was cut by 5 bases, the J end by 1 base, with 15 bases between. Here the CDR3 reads CASSRQGPISGNTIYF. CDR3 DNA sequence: TGCGCCAGCAGTCGCCAGGGACCGATATCTGGAAACACCATATATTTT.

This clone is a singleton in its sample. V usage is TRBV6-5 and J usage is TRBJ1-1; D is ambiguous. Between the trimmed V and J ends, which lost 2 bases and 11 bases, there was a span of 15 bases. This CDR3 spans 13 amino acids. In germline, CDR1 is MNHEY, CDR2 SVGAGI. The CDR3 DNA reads TGTGCCAGCAGTTACGCCCCTTGGGTGGGCGCTTTCTTT. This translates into CASSYAPWVGAFF.